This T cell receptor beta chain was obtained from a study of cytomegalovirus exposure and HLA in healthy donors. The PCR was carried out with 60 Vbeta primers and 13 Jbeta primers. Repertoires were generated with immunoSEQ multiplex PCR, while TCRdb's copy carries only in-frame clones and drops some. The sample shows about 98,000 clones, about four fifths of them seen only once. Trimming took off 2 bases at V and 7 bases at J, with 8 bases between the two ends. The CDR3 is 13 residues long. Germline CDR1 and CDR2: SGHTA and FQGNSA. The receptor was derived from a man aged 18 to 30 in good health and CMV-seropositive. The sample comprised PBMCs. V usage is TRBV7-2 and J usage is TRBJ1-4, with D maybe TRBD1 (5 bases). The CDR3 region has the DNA TGTGCCAGCAGCTTATTCCAGGGTGAAAAACTGTTTTTT. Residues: CASSLFQGEKLFF.